The 5 T cell receptor beta chains in this list originate from one sample, sequenced in a study of blood T cell repertoires in COVID-19. Here immunoSEQ multiplex PCR was the method, and the copy in TCRdb shows in-frame clones only, minus some. The table lists 250,000 to 350,000 clones, more than 80% of them singletons, with 5.5% to 8% in the top ten. The sequenced sample consisted of peripheral blood. The receptors were gathered from a woman aged 50 to 60 with COVID-19, enrolled during active disease.

The genes are TRBV6-2 or TRBV6-3 and TRBJ2-1; 8 positions match TRBD1. The length of the CDR3 is 15 residues. The germline CDR1 and CDR2 sequences are MNHEY and SVGEGT. The J segment lost 1 base and the V segment lost 5 bases, leaving 4 bases of the junction unmatched. CDR3 bases: TGTGCCAGCAGTCTAGGACAGGGTTCCTACAATGAGCAGTTCTTC. Its protein is CASSLGQGSYNEQFF.

As DNA, the CDR3 is TGTGCCAGCAGCGGGCAGGGTGAGACCCAGTACTTC. Amino acid sequence: CASSGQGETQYF. The chain recombines TRBV5-6 with TRBJ2-5, with D perhaps matching TRBD1 (5 bases). The V gene's germline CDR1 is SGHDT and CDR2 YYEEEE. The V end lost 4 bases, the J end lost 5 bases, and 9 bases lay between the germline ends. The length of the CDR3 is 12 residues. Combining the CDR3 with reference TRBV5-6 and TRBJ2-5 gives the whole variable domain DAGVTQSPTHLIKTRGQQVTLRCSPKSGHDTVSWYQQALGQGPQFIFQYYEEEERQRGNFPDRFSGHQFPNYSSELNVNALLLGDSALYLCASSGQGETQYFGPGTRLLVL.

This clone showed up just once. V usage is TRBV4-3 and J usage is TRBJ2-1, with unresolved D. The germline V gene has CDR1 LGHNA and CDR2 YSLEER. V lost 2 bases, J lost 4 bases, and 6 bases lay in between. The CDR3 covers 13 residues. The CDR3 sequence: CASSQWQYNEQFF. In nucleotides, the CDR3 is TGCGCCAGCAGCCAATGGCAGTACAATGAGCAGTTCTTC.

The J gene is TRBJ2-2, the V gene TRBV6-4; 7 bases line up with TRBD1. This CDR3 spans 14 amino acids. Trimming at V came to 6 bases and at J to 5 bases, leaving 6 bases not matched to a gene. Germline V gives CDR1 MRHNA, CDR2 SNTAGT. CDR3 sequence: CASSRTGLTGELFF. DNA for the CDR3: TGTGCCAGCAGCAGGACAGGTTTGACCGGGGAGCTGTTTTTT.

This clone appeared once. As DNA, the CDR3 is TGTGCCAGCAGTTTCGACAGGGATGAAAAACTGTTTTTT. This encodes CASSFDRDEKLFF. The J gene is TRBJ1-4, the V gene TRBV27; TRBD1 matches at 7 bases. Germline V gene sequence: CDR1 MNHEY, CDR2 SMNVEV (reference sequence). J lost 6 bases, V lost 3 bases, and 1 base had no gene match. The CDR3 covers 13 residues.